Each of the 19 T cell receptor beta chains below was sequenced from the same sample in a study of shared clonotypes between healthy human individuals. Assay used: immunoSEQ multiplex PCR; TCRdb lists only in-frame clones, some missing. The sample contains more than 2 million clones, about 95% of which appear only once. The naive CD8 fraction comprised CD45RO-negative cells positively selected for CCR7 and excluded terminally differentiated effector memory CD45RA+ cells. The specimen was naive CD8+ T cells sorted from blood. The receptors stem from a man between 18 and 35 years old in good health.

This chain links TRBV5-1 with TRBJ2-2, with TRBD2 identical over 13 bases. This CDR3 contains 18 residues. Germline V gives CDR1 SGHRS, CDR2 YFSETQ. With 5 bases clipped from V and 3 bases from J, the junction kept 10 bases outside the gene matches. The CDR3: CASREGLAGAVDTGELFF. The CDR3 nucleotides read TGCGCCAGCAGGGAAGGACTAGCGGGGGCCGTTGACACCGGGGAGCTGTTTTTT.

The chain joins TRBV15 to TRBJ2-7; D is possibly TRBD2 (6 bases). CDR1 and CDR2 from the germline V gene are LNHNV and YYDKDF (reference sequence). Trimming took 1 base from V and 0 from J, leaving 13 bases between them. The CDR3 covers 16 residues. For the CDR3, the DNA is TGTGCCACCAGCAGAGGTGCGGGACTTAGCTCCTACGAGCAGTACTTC. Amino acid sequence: CATSRGAGLSSYEQYF.

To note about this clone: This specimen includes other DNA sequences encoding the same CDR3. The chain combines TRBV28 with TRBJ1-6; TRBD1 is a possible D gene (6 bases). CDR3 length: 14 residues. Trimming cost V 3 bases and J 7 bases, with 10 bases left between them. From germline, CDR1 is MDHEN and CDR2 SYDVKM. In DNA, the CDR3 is TGTGCCAGCAGTTTTGCAGGGGACAATTCACCCCTCCACTTT. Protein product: CASSFAGDNSPLHF. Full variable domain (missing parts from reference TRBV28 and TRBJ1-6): DVKVTQSSRYLVKRTGEKVFLECVQDMDHENMFWYRQDPGLGLRLIYFSYDVKMKEKGDIPEGYSVSREKKERFSLILESASTNQTSMYLCASSFAGDNSPLHFGNGTRLTVT.

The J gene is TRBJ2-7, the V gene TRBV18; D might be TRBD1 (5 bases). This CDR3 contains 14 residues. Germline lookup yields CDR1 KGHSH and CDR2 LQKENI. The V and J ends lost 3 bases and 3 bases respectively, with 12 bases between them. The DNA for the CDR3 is TGTGCCAGCTCACCTCCTGACAGTGACTACGAGCAGTACTTC. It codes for CASSPPDSDYEQYF.

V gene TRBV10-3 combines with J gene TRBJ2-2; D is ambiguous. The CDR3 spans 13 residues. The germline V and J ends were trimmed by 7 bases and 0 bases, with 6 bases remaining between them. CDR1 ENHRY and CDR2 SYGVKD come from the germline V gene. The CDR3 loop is CAIIRSNTGELFF. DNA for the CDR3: TGTGCCATCATTAGGTCGAACACCGGGGAGCTGTTTTTT.

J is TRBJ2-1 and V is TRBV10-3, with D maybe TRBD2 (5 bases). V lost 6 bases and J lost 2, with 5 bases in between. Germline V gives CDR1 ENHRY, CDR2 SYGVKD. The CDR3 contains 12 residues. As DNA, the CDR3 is TGTGCCATCAGCGGGACCTACAATGAGCAGTTCTTC. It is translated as CAISGTYNEQFF.

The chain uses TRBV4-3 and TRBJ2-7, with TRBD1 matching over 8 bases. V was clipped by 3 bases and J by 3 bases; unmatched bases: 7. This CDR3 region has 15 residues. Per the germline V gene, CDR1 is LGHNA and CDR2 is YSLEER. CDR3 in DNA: TGCGCCAGCAGCCACGCCGGGACAGGTTTCTACGAGCAGTACTTC. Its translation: CASSHAGTGFYEQYF.

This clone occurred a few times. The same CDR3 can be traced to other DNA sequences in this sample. CDR3 sequence: CASSLGQGAYEQYF. The CDR3 DNA follows: TGCGCCAGCAGCTTGGGACAGGGGGCCTACGAGCAGTACTTC. V and J are TRBV5-1 and TRBJ2-7; 9 nucleotides agree with TRBD1. Germline trimming cut 0 bases from V and 2 bases from J; bases unmatched to any gene: 0. CDR1 and CDR2 from the germline V gene are SGHRS and YFSETQ. The CDR3 covers 14 residues. The whole variable domain, filled in from reference TRBV5-1 and TRBJ2-7, reads KAGVTQTPRYLIKTRGQQVTLSCSPISGHRSVSWYQQTPGQGLQFLFEYFSETQRNKGNFPGRFSGRQFSNSRSEMNVSTLELGDSALYLCASSLGQGAYEQYFGPGTRLTVT.

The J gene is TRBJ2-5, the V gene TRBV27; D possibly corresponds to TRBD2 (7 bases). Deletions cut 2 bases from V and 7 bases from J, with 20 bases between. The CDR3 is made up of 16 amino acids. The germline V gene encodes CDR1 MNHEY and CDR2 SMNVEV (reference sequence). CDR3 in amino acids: CASSLGRGAGGGTQYF. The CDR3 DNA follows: TGTGCCAGCAGTTTAGGTCGGGGGGCTGGTGGGGGGACCCAGTACTTC.

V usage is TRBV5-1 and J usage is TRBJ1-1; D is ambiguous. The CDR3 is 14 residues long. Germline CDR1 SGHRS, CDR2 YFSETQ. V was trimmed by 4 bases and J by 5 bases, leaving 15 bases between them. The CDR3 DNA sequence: TGCGCCAGCAGCATGGCCTACCAGAGGACTGAAGCTTTCTTT. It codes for CASSMAYQRTEAFF. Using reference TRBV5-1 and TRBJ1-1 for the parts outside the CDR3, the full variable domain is KAGVTQTPRYLIKTRGQQVTLSCSPISGHRSVSWYQQTPGQGLQFLFEYFSETQRNKGNFPGRFSGRQFSNSRSEMNVSTLELGDSALYLCASSMAYQRTEAFFGQGTRLTVV.

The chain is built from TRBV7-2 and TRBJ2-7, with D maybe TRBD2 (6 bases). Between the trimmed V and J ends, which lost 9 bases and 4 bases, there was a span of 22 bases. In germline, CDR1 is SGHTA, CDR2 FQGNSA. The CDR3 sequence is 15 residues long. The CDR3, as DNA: TGTGCCAGACTAGAGGGTGGGACTCTATCTTACGAGCAGTACTTC. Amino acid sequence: CARLEGGTLSYEQYF.

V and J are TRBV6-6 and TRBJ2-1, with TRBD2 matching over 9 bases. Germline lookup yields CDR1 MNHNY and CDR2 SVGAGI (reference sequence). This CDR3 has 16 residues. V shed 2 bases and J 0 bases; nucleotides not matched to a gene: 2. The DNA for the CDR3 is TGTGCCAGCAGTTACGGGCGGGAGGGCTCCTACAATGAGCAGTTCTTC. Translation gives CASSYGREGSYNEQFF.

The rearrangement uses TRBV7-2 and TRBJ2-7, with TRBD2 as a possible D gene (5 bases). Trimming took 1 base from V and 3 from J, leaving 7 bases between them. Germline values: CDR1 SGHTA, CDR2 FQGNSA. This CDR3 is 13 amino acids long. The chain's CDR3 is CASSLVEGYEQYF. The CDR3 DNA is TGTGCCAGCAGCTTAGTAGAGGGCTACGAGCAGTACTTC.

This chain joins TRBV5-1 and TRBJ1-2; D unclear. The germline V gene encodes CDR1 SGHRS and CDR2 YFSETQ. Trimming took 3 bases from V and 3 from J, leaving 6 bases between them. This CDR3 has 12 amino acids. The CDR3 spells CASSSEDYGYTF. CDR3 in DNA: TGCGCCAGCAGCTCAGAGGACTATGGCTACACCTTC.

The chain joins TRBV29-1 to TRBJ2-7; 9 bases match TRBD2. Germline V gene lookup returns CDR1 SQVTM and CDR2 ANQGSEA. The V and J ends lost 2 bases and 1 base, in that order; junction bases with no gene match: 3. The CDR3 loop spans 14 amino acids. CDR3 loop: CSVEKTSGSYEQYF. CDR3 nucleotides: TGCAGCGTTGAAAAGACTAGCGGATCCTACGAGCAGTACTTC.

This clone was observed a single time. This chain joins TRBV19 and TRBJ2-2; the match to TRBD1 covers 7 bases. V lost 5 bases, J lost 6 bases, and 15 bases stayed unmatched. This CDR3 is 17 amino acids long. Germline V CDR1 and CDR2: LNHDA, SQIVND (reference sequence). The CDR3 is CASSWPPGTVPSGELFF. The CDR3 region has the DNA TGTGCCAGTAGTTGGCCCCCTGGGACAGTACCATCCGGGGAGCTGTTTTTT.

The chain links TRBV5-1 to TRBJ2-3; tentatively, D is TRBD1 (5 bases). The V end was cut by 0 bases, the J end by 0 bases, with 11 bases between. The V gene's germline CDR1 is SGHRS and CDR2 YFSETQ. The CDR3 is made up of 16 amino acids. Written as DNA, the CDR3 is TGCGCCAGCAGCTTGGGGTCGACAGCTAGCACAGATACGCAGTATTTT. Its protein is CASSLGSTASTDTQYF.

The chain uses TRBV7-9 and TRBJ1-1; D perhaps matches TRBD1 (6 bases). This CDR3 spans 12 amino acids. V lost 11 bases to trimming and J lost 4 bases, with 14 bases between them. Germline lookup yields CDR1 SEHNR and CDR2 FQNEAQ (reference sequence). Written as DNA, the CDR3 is TGTGCCGAGGAGGACAGCCTCACTGAAGCTTTCTTT. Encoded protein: CAEEDSLTEAFF.

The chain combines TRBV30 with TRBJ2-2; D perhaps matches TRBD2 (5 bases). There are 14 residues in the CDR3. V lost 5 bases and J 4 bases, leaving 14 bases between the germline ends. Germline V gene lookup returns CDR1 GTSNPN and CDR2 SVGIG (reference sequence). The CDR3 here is CAWLSGRVTGELFF. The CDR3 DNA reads TGTGCCTGGTTATCGGGGAGAGTCACCGGGGAGCTGTTTTTT.